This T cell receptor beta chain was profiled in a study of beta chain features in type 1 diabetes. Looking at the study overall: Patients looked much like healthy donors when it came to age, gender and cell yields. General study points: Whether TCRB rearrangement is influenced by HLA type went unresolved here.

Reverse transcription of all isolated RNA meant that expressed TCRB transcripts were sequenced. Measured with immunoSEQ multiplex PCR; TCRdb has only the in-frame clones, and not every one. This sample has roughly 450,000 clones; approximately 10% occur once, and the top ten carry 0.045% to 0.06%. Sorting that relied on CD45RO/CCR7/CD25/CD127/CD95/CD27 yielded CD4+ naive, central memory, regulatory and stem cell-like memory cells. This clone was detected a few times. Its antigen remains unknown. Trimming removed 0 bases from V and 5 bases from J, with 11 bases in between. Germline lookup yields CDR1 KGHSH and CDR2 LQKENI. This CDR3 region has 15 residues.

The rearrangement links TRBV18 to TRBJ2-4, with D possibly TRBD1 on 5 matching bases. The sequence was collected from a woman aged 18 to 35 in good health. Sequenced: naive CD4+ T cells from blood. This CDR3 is CASSPPMAGQNIQYF. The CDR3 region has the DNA TGTGCCAGCTCACCACCCATGGCAGGGCAAAACATTCAGTACTTC.